This TCR beta chain was recovered during a study of patients and donors after allogeneic stem cell transplantation. One entry per CDR3 protein results from TCRdb running MiXCR on the RT-PCR reads. The data hold approximately 200,000 distinct CDR3 sequences, with 35% to 45% observed a single time. The CDR3 extends over 16 amino acids. Germline V gene data show CDR1 as KGHDR and CDR2 as SFDVKD. J was trimmed by 9 bases and V by 3 bases; bases with no gene match: 12. J is TRBJ1-5 and V is TRBV24-1, with 8 positions matching TRBD1. The clonotype was recovered from a human donor who was either an allogeneic HSCT recipient or a stem cell or donor lymphocyte infusion donor (not recorded which). It is not recorded whose cells these are; they may come from a transplant donor. Sequencing was done on a sample of blood, either unsorted or a sorted T cell fraction (not recorded which). CDR3 nucleotides: TGTGCCACCAGTGATCCCCGGGACAGGCCACCGGGGCCCCAGCATTTT. Amino acids: CATSDPRDRPPGPQHF.